The 9 T cell receptor beta chains below all came from one sample that was sequenced in a study of healthy donors' naive CD4 and CD8 T cells. TCR libraries were built from 500 to 600 ng of total RNA by linear amplification. Via MiXCR, TCRdb re-called the reads, giving one row per CDR3 protein. Of approximately 180,000 distinct CDR3 sequences in the sample, about 74% were seen once. Sequenced: naive CD4+ and CD8+ T cells sorted from blood, pooled from several donors. The source is a pool of human donors in good health; the sample pools cells from several healthy donors.

The table lists this clonotype with a count of one. Sequence at one end of the junction differs from germline and may be a read error. This chain connects TRBV6-5 to TRBJ1-1, with D hard to call. CDR3 length: 13 residues. CDR1 is MNHEY and CDR2 is SVGAGI in the germline V gene. CDR3 amino acids: CASIEQNLNEAFF. In DNA form, the CDR3 reads TGTGCCAGCATCGAACAGAACTTAAATGAAGCCTTCTTT.

The table lists this clonotype with a few counts. The chain uses TRBV6-5 and TRBJ1-2; a possible D gene is TRBD1 (6 bases). The V gene lost 5 bases and the J gene lost 6 bases, with 22 bases spanning the gap. Germline CDR1 reads MNHEY; CDR2 reads SVGAGI. This CDR3 is built from 16 residues. The CDR3 DNA is TGTGCCAGCAGTCCAGAGGACAGCCGCGGAGGGAATGGCTACACCTTC. Translating gives CASSPEDSRGGNGYTF.

V gene TRBV7-2 combines with J gene TRBJ2-7; D may be TRBD1 or TRBD2 (5 bases each). The germline V gene encodes CDR1 SGHTA and CDR2 FQGNSA. The CDR3 is made up of 14 amino acids. V was trimmed by 4 bases and J by 1 base, leaving 11 bases between them. CDR3 protein: CASSWMGPSYEQYF. DNA for the CDR3: TGTGCCAGCAGCTGGATGGGACCTTCCTACGAGCAGTACTTC. Complete variable domain (other parts from reference TRBV7-2 and TRBJ2-7): GAGVSQSPSNKVTEKGKDVELRCDPISGHTALYWYRQSLGQGLEFLIYFQGNSAPDKSGLPSDRFSAERTGGSVSTLTIQRTQQEDSAVYLCASSWMGPSYEQYFGPGTRLTVT.

The CDR3 region has the DNA TGCAGCGTTGAAACGCAGGGTGGCTACGAGCAGTACTTC. Translation gives CSVETQGGYEQYF. The chain links TRBV29-1 to TRBJ2-7, with D possibly being TRBD1 (5 bases). Germline V gene data show CDR1 as SQVTM and CDR2 as ANQGSEA. V was cut by 2 bases and J by 3 bases, with 11 bases left in between. The CDR3 extends over 13 amino acids.

The genes are TRBV4-1 and TRBJ1-6; D not certain. V lost 2 bases and J lost 0, with 8 bases in between. The CDR3 extends over 16 amino acids. Looked up from germline, CDR1 is MGHRA and CDR2 is YSYEKL. The CDR3 DNA follows: TGCGCCAGCAGCCAACTGGTGAGCTCCTATAATTCACCCCTCCACTTT. The encoded protein is CASSQLVSSYNSPLHF.

DNA of the CDR3: TGTGCCAGCAGTCTACAGGCCCAGGGGTCCTACAATGAGCAGTTCTTC. Amino acid sequence: CASSLQAQGSYNEQFF. This chain joins TRBV27 and TRBJ2-1; tentative D call: TRBD1 (6 bases). The CDR3 consists of 16 residues. V lost 5 bases and J lost 1, with 15 bases in between. Looked up from germline, CDR1 is MNHEY and CDR2 is SMNVEV (reference sequence).

CDR3 amino acids: CASSDGGPTGGYTF. Written as DNA, the CDR3 is TGTGCCAGCAGTGACGGAGGTCCGACGGGCGGCTACACCTTC. V usage is TRBV2 and J usage is TRBJ1-2; D unresolved. This CDR3 contains 14 residues. With 3 bases removed from V and 8 bases from J, the gap between germline ends came to 16 bases. The germline gives CDR1 SNHLY, CDR2 FYNNEI.

The gene calls are TRBV19 and TRBJ1-2; no reliable D call. V shed 5 bases and J shed 7 bases, with 20 bases lying between them. The CDR3 has 15 residues. CDR1 and CDR2 (germline): LNHDA, SQIVND (reference sequence). DNA of the CDR3: TGTGCCAGTAGTCCGGCAATAGGCCGTCGCAGTGGCTACACCTTC. Translated: CASSPAIGRRSGYTF. The full variable domain, rest sourced from reference TRBV19 and TRBJ1-2, is DGGITQSPKYLFRKEGQNVTLSCEQNLNHDAMYWYRQDPGQGLRLIYYSQIVNDFQKGDIAEGYSVSREKKESFPLTVTSAQKNPTAFYLCASSPAIGRRSGYTFGSGTRLTVV.

This chain joins TRBV10-3 and TRBJ2-2; 12 bases are a match to TRBD2. CDR3 size: 16 residues. The trim removed 4 bases at V and 6 bases at J, leaving 6 bases unmatched. Germline-derived CDR1 and CDR2 are ENHRY and SYGVKD. The CDR3 sequence is CAISARTSGIAGELFF. The CDR3 coding sequence is TGTGCCATCAGTGCCCGGACTAGCGGGATAGCCGGGGAGCTGTTTTTT.